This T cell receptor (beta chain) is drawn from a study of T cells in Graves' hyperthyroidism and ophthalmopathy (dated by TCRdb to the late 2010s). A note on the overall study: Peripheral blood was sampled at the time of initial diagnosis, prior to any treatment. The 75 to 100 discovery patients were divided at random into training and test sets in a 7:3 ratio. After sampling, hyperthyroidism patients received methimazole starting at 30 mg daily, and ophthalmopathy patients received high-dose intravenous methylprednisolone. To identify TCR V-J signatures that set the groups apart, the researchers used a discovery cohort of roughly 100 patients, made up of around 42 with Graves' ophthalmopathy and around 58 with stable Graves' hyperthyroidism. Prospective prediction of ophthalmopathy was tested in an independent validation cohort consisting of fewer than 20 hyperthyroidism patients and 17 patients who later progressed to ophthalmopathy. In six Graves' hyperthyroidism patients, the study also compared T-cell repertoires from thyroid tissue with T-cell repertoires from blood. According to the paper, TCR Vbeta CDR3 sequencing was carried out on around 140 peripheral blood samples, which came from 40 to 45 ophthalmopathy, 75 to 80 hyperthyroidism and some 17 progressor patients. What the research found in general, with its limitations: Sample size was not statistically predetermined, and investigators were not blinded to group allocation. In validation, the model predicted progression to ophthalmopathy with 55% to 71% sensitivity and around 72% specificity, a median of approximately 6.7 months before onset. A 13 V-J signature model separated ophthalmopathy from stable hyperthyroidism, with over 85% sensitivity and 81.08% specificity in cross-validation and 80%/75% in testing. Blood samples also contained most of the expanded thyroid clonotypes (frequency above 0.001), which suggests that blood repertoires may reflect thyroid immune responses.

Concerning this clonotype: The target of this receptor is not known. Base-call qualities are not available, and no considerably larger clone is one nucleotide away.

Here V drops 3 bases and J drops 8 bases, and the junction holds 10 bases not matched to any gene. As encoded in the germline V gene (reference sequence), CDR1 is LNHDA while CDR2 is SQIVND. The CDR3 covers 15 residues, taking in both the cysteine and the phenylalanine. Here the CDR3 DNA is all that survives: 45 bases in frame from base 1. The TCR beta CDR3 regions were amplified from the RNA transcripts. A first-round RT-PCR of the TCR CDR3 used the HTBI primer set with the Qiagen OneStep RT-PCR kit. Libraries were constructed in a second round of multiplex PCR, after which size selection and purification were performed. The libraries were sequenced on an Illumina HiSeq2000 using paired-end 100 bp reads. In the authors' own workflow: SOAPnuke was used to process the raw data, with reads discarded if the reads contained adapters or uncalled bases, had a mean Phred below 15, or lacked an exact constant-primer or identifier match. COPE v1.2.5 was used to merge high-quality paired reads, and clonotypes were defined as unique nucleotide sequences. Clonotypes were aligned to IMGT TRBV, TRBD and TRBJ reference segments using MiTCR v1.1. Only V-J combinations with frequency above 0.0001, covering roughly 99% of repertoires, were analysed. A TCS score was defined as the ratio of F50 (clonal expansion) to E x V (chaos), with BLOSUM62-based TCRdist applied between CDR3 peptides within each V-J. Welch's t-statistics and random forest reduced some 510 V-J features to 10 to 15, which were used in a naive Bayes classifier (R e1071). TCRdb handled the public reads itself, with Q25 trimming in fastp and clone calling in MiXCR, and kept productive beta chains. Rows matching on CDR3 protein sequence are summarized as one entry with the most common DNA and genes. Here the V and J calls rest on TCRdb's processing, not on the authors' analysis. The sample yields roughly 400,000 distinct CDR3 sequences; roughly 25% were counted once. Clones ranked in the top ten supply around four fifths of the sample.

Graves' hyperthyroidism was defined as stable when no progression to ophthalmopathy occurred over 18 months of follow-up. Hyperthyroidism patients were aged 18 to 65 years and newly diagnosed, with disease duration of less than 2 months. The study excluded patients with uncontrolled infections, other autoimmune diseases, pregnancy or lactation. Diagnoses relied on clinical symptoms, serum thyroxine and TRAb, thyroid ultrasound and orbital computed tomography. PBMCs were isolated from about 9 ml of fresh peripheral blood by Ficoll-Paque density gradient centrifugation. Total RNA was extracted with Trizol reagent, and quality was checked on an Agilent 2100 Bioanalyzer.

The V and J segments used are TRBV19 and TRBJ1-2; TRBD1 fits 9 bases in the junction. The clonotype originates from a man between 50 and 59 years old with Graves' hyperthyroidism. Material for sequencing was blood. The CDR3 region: CASSIWDRDYGGYTF. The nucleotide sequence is TGTGCCAGTAGTATTTGGGACAGGGACTATGGAGGCTACACCTTC.